Listed here are 20 T cell receptor beta chains from one sample, sequenced in a study of cytomegalovirus exposure and HLA in healthy donors. Primers: 60 Vbeta forward and 13 Jbeta reverse. Only in-frame clones appear in the TCRdb table, and some are missing; sequencing was by immunoSEQ multiplex PCR. The sample has 120,000 or so clones; about 81% are singletons. The sample comprised PBMCs. These receptors all stem from a middle-aged woman in good health and CMV-seropositive.

The chain uses TRBV2 and TRBJ2-2, with D perhaps matching TRBD2 (6 bases). Germline CDR1 and CDR2: SNHLY and FYNNEI. The V end was cut by 7 bases, the J end by 3 bases, with 12 bases between. The CDR3 totals 14 residues. The CDR3 nucleotides are TGTGCCAGCAACATGGAGGGACACACCGGGGAGCTGTTTTTT. Translation: CASNMEGHTGELFF.

This sequence joins TRBV25-1 and TRBJ1-3; a possible D gene is TRBD1 (5 bases). CDR3 size: 15 residues. Germline-derived CDR1 and CDR2 are MGHDK and SYGVNS. Trimming pared 1 base from V and 3 bases from J, leaving 10 bases between. The DNA for the CDR3 is TGTGCCAGCAGTGAATGGGGCAGGGATGGAAACACCATATATTTT. Translating it yields CASSEWGRDGNTIYF.

The CDR3 spells CASSNRVGTDTQYF. CDR3 DNA sequence: TGTGCCAGTAGTAACAGGGTCGGGACAGATACGCAGTATTTT. The chain joins TRBV19 to TRBJ2-3, with D maybe TRBD1 (6 bases). Germline CDR1 LNHDA, CDR2 SQIVND (reference sequence). The CDR3 sequence is 14 residues long. Trimming took off 4 bases at V and 3 bases at J, with 11 bases between the two ends.

The V and J genes are TRBV5-1 and TRBJ2-3, with D tentatively TRBD1 (7 bases). Looked up from germline, CDR1 is SGHRS and CDR2 is YFSETQ. This CDR3 is built from 15 residues. The V and J ends lost 0 bases and 4 bases respectively, with 12 bases between them. CDR3 nucleotide sequence: TGCGCCAGCAGCTTGGCCAGGGGGGCCCCAGATACGCAGTATTTT. Its translation: CASSLARGAPDTQYF.

V and J are TRBV30 and TRBJ1-5; D ambiguous. Per the germline V gene, CDR1 is GTSNPN and CDR2 is SVGIG (reference sequence). V was pared by 3 bases and J by 1 base, with 10 bases between. This CDR3 is 14 amino acids long. DNA for the CDR3: TGTGCCTGGAGCCCTGCGGGGAGCAATCAGCCCCAGCATTTT. Residues: CAWSPAGSNQPQHF.

The chain couples TRBV7-2 to TRBJ2-1; perhaps TRBD1 as D (6 bases). The CDR3 totals 17 residues. V was trimmed by 1 base and J by 10 bases, leaving 23 bases between them. Germline assignment: CDR1 SGHTA and CDR2 FQGNSA. The CDR3: CASSLGRETGSELEQFF. CDR3 in DNA: TGTGCCAGCAGCTTAGGTAGGGAGACAGGATCGGAATTAGAGCAGTTCTTC. The variable domain in full, completed from reference TRBV7-2 and TRBJ2-1, reads GAGVSQSPSNKVTEKGKDVELRCDPISGHTALYWYRQSLGQGLEFLIYFQGNSAPDKSGLPSDRFSAERTGGSVSTLTIQRTQQEDSAVYLCASSLGRETGSELEQFFGPGTRLTVL.

This clone was detected only a few times. This rearrangement joins TRBV4-1 to TRBJ1-5, with no clear D. V was clipped by 3 bases and J by 5 bases, with 11 bases between them. The CDR3 runs 14 residues. Per germline, CDR1 MGHRA and CDR2 YSYEKL. This chain's CDR3 is CASSQGHSDQPQHF. The CDR3 DNA is TGCGCCAGCAGCCAGGGTCACAGTGATCAGCCCCAGCATTTT.

The chain combines TRBV19 with TRBJ1-5, with D possibly matching TRBD1 (5 bases). CDR1 is LNHDA and CDR2 is SQIVND in the germline V gene (reference sequence). Trimming stripped 3 bases from V and 4 bases from J, with 13 bases between. The CDR3 covers 15 residues. In DNA, the CDR3 is TGTGCCAGTAGTATGGGGAGGGGAGCAAATCAGCCCCAGCATTTT. It specifies CASSMGRGANQPQHF.

The chain has TRBV7-2 and TRBJ2-1, with D unclear. This CDR3 region has 13 residues. The germline CDR1 and CDR2 sequences are SGHTA and FQGNSA. The V end lost 2 bases, the J end lost 5 bases, and 7 bases lay between the germline ends. As DNA, the CDR3 is TGTGCCAGCAGCTTAACTCTGAACAATGAGCAGTTCTTC. Translated: CASSLTLNNEQFF.

This clone was observed a single time. The V gene is TRBV4-2, the J gene TRBJ2-3; possible D gene TRBD2, 5 bases. Trimming left V 8 bases short and J 1 base short, with 13 bases between. From germline, CDR1 is LGHNA and CDR2 YNFKEQ. The CDR3 is 14 amino acids. The CDR3: CASSQVARTDTQYF. The CDR3 DNA sequence: TGTGCCAGCTCACAAGTAGCGCGCACAGATACGCAGTATTTT.

The genes are TRBV27 and TRBJ1-5; D is undetermined. Trimming took off 6 bases at V and 2 bases at J, with 8 bases between the two ends. Germline V gene lookup returns CDR1 MNHEY and CDR2 SMNVEV (reference sequence). This CDR3 comprises 13 residues. The DNA for the CDR3 is TGTGCCAGCAGGGCGGGTCGCAATCAGCCCCAGCATTTT. It yields the protein CASRAGRNQPQHF.

This clone was counted a few times. The chain combines TRBV28 with TRBJ1-1; the D is unclear. Germline V CDR1 and CDR2: MDHEN, SYDVKM. V gave up 6 bases and J gave up 4 bases, with 15 bases separating them. The CDR3 contains 14 residues. The CDR3 region has the DNA TGTGCCAGCAGCCGTCTCCGGGAGCGCACTGAAGCTTTCTTT. Its protein product is CASSRLRERTEAFF. Variable domain in full (rest from reference TRBV28 and TRBJ1-1): DVKVTQSSRYLVKRTGEKVFLECVQDMDHENMFWYRQDPGLGLRLIYFSYDVKMKEKGDIPEGYSVSREKKERFSLILESASTNQTSMYLCASSRLRERTEAFFGQGTRLTVV.

V usage is TRBV7-9 and J usage is TRBJ1-5; D gene unclear. The V gene's germline CDR1 is SEHNR and CDR2 FQNEAQ (reference sequence). The CDR3 consists of 13 residues. Trimming removed 5 bases from V and 4 bases from J, with 9 bases in between. The CDR3, as DNA: TGTGCCAGCAGCGGGCCCAGGAATCAGCCCCAGCATTTT. The encoded protein is CASSGPRNQPQHF.

The V call is TRBV30, the J call TRBJ2-2, with TRBD2 identical over 8 bases. The CDR3 sequence is 13 residues long. V was pared by 5 bases and J by 6 bases, with 5 bases of the junction left unmatched. The germline gives CDR1 GTSNPN, CDR2 SVGIG (reference sequence). CDR3 amino acids: CAWDRGGPGELFF. CDR3 nucleotides: TGTGCCTGGGACCGGGGGGGGCCCGGGGAGCTGTTTTTT.

The chain uses TRBV9 and TRBJ2-1; 9 bases agree with TRBD1. V lost 7 bases to trimming and J lost 5 bases; unmatched junction nucleotides: 13. Germline loops: CDR1 SGDLS, CDR2 YYNGEE. CDR3 length: 16 residues. The CDR3 loop is CASAILTGGSDNEQFF. The DNA for the CDR3 is TGTGCCAGCGCCATATTAACAGGGGGCTCAGACAATGAGCAGTTCTTC.

The CDR3 loop reads CARESSYEQYF. CDR3 bases: TGTGCCAGGGAGAGTTCCTACGAGCAGTACTTC. The chain has TRBV27 and TRBJ2-7; D call uncertain. Germline CDR1 is MNHEY and CDR2 is SMNVEV (reference sequence). This CDR3 contains 11 residues. Trimming cost V 9 bases and J 1 base, with 7 bases left between them.

The chain has TRBV18 and TRBJ2-1; 7 bases fit TRBD2. Germline assignment: CDR1 KGHSH and CDR2 LQKENI. This CDR3 is built from 18 residues. The V segment lost 6 bases and the J segment 0 bases; nucleotides outside the gene matches: 14. In nucleotides, the CDR3 is TGTGCCAGCTCCGAAGCGGGGCAACGACCGAGCTCCTACAATGAGCAGTTCTTC. Amino acid sequence: CASSEAGQRPSSYNEQFF.

The V and J genes are TRBV27 and TRBJ1-1; the D is unclear. Trimming cost V 8 bases and J 3 bases, with 13 bases left between them. Germline-derived CDR1 and CDR2 are MNHEY and SMNVEV (reference sequence). CDR3 length equals 13 residues. In DNA form, the CDR3 reads TGTGCCAGCGCGCCCGGTGTGTACACTGAAGCTTTCTTT. This gives the protein CASAPGVYTEAFF.

This chain joins TRBV6-1 and TRBJ1-1, with no clear D. Germline V lookup: CDR1 MNHNS, CDR2 SASEGT. The CDR3 extends over 13 amino acids. The V end was cut by 3 bases, the J end by 0 bases, with 5 bases between. CDR3 DNA: TGTGCCAGCAGTGAGAGGGTGAACACTGAAGCTTTCTTT. Amino acids: CASSERVNTEAFF.

This chain joins TRBV29-1 and TRBJ1-1, with 11 nucleotides matching TRBD1. J gave up 5 bases and V 8 bases, and 7 bases lay outside the gene matches. Germline CDR1 and CDR2: SQVTM and ANQGSEA. The CDR3 is 13 amino acids. The CDR3 here is CSHPGTGGTEAFF. CDR3 nucleotide sequence: TGCAGCCATCCCGGGACAGGGGGGACTGAAGCTTTCTTT.